This TCR beta chain appears in the sequencing data of a study of T-cell memory formation after mild COVID-19. In the case of this clonotype: Its antigen is currently unknown.

Study-level points and caveats: Contracting clones from day 15 to 85 had balanced CD4/CD8; later expanders favoured CD4+. Contracting clones localized mainly to CM and EM when CD4+ and mainly to EMRA when CD8+. Memory cells collected pre-infection included some clones that later responded, suggesting cross-reactive memory joined.

The germline gives CDR1 MGHDK, CDR2 SYGVNS. Trimming left V 2 bases short and J 7 bases short, with 19 bases between. The CDR3 has 16 residues. Sample barcodes and UMIs were carried by the TCR alpha and TCR beta cDNA libraries that 5'RACE generated with constant-segment primers. TCRdb re-derived calls from the 5' RACE reads in MiXCR, one entry per CDR3 protein. The table shows around 200,000 distinct CDR3 sequences, with around 21% occurring only once. The chain carries TRBV25-1 and TRBJ2-3; D is possibly TRBD1 (5 bases). The sequenced sample consisted of PBMCs or a T cell subset sorted from them (not recorded which). The clonotype comes from an adult woman who had mild COVID-19 (a few samples of this study predate the infection). Cell type and time point are not known. CDR3 sequence reads: CASSETDSQRPYTQYF. For the CDR3, the DNA is TGTGCCAGCAGTGAAACCGACAGCCAGCGACCTTATACGCAGTATTTT.